By sample fraction, the clone carrying this T cell receptor (beta chain) is medium-sized. Its antigen is as yet unknown. Per the germline V gene, CDR1 is SGDLS and CDR2 is YYNGEE. The ends were cut back, 0 bases at V and 7 bases at J, with 4 bases in the middle. This CDR3 has 12 residues. The record originates from a study of OX40 agonist ivuxolimab in advanced cancers. Turning to the study itself: The dose of intravenous ivuxolimab that patients received every 2 weeks ranged from 0.01 to 10 mg/kg. A male proportion of 82.7% was recorded, with mean age approximately 57 years and range about 20 to 79.

Blood specimens came from baseline, cycle 4 day 1, and cycle 7 day 1. TCRdb's table, derived via immunoSEQ multiplex PCR, lists solely in-frame clones and lacks some. The sample has around 13,000 clones; under 80% are singletons. Findings of the study overall: Some nonresponders also had low normalized T-cell clonal expansion.

V is TRBV9 and J is TRBJ2-2; D uncertain. The source is an adult with an advanced solid tumor such as melanoma, head and neck, liver or kidney cancer. Sequenced material: CD4+ or CD8+ T cells sorted from blood, taken in a trial of the OX40 agonist ivuxolimab. DNA for the CDR3: TGTGCCAGCAGCGTAGAGGGCGGGGAGCTGTTTTTT. Translating gives CASSVEGGELFF.